This T cell receptor (beta chain) was profiled in a study of T cell responses to AZD1222 COVID-19 vaccine. Assay: immunoSEQ multiplex PCR; the TCRdb copy retains only in-frame clones and omits some. The sample carries 100,000 or so clones, roughly 91% recorded once. Material: peripheral blood, obtained on day 0 of AZD1222 vaccination. This clonotype was obtained from an adult in good health.

In DNA, the CDR3 is TGTGCCAGCAGTCTCGGGACTAGCACCGAGCAGTACTTC. It is translated as CASSLGTSTEQYF. The chain has TRBV6-2 or TRBV6-3 and TRBJ2-7; 9 nucleotides match TRBD2. Germline CDR1 and CDR2: MNHEY and SVGEGT. V shed 5 bases and J 6 bases; nucleotides not matched to a gene: 5. This CDR3 region has 13 residues.